These 3 T cell receptor beta chains originate from one sample sequenced in a study of ipilimumab plus nivolumab after autologous stem cell transplantation. Clones were read by immunoSEQ multiplex PCR, and TCRdb kept only the in-frame ones, dropping some. The sample has over 80,000 clones, 75% to 85% seen once. The sequencing here drew on PBMCs, taken in a trial of ipilimumab plus nivolumab as post-transplant consolidation. These receptor sequences come from a male donor with diffuse large B-cell lymphoma.

This chain connects TRBV5-1 to TRBJ2-1; 9 nucleotides match TRBD2. Germline trimming cut 3 bases from V and 4 bases from J; bases unmatched to any gene: 14. Germline-derived CDR1 and CDR2 are SGHRS and YFSETQ. CDR3 length equals 18 residues. The CDR3, as DNA: TGCGCCAGCAGCTCCAGGATTTCACCTAGCGGGGATTACAATGAGCAGTTCTTC. It encodes CASSSRISPSGDYNEQFF.

J is TRBJ2-3 and V is TRBV9, with 10 bases that match TRBD2. V lost 6 bases, J lost 4 bases, and 5 bases stayed unmatched. There are 14 residues in the CDR3. Germline loops: CDR1 SGDLS, CDR2 YYNGEE. Here the CDR3 reads CASNRAGGPDTQYF. The CDR3 DNA reads TGTGCCAGCAATCGAGCGGGGGGGCCAGATACGCAGTATTTT.

The chain has TRBV15 and TRBJ1-5; maybe TRBD1 (5 bases). The CDR3 is 20 amino acids. Per the germline V gene, CDR1 is LNHNV and CDR2 is YYDKDF (reference sequence). V lost 1 base to trimming and J lost 0 bases, with 22 bases between them. The CDR3 region is CATSRARGRGKVYSNQPQHF. The CDR3, as DNA: TGTGCCACCAGCAGAGCCCGGGGGAGGGGTAAGGTTTATAGCAATCAGCCCCAGCATTTT.